This T cell receptor (beta chain) is drawn from a study of regulatory T cells in long-lasting Graves disease. Study-level information: Persistence in Graves' disease required over 5 years of antithyroid drugs plus positive TSH receptor antibodies. Overall study findings and caveats: Persistent patients had a count of shared public clonotypes (under 3,000) that exceeded that of new patients (almost 1,000).

Sequencing libraries for TCR beta were prepared with iRepertoire HTBI primers and Arm-PCR of CDR3 regions. Each CDR3 protein gets one entry after TCRdb re-called the multiplex PCR reads with MiXCR. The sample yields 700,000 or so distinct CDR3 sequences, about 32% seen once. V lost 6 bases, J lost 4 bases, and 13 bases lay in between. Germline V gives CDR1 MNHNS, CDR2 SASEGT. The CDR3 loop spans 13 amino acids. Specified time point: persistent/refractory GD, antithyroid drugs over 5 years with positive TRAb. From RNA extracted from PBMCs, the TCR library was made. With respect to this clonotype: Its antigen is currently unknown.

Sequencing was performed on peripheral blood mononuclear cells (PBMCs), taken when the disease was refractory, from a patient treated with antithyroid drugs. J is TRBJ2-7 and V is TRBV6-1, with D perhaps matching TRBD2 (5 bases). The source of this sequence is a female donor with Graves disease. The CDR3: CASRRSSLYEQYF. The CDR3 region has the DNA TGTGCCAGCAGACGTTCTAGCTTGTACGAGCAGTACTTC.